This T cell receptor beta chain stems from a study of Ad26.COV2.S vaccination and SARS-CoV-2 variants. Study information: Dosing was one shot or two shots 56 days apart.

Specified treatment: approximately 18 received Ad26.COV2.S at low or high dose, single or two shots; 5 received placebo; per-sample allocation not given. Each sample was drawn 63 days after the first injection (of vaccine or placebo). Trimming removed 3 bases from V and 9 bases from J; junction bases left unmatched: 18. Germline-derived CDR1 and CDR2 are ENHRY and SYGVKD. The CDR3 is 17 amino acids. Points on this clone: Its antigen is unidentified.

TCRdb's copy holds only in-frame clones and misses some; the assay was immunoSEQ multiplex PCR. The data contain around 380,000 clones, approximately 86% of them singletons. Study-level results: From the TCR breadth and depth analyses, total T cell responses may have been underestimated. Comparable non-spike TCR breadth was observed in vaccine and placebo recipients.

The source was peripheral blood, collected in a trial of Ad26.COV2.S vaccine versus placebo. The receptor's source is a person between 18 and 60 years old who received the Ad26.COV2.S COVID-19 vaccine or a placebo. The chain is built from TRBV10-3 and TRBJ2-5, with 8 bases lining up with TRBD1. The CDR3 loop reads CAISEDMGQDSTEAQYF. Here the CDR3 DNA reads TGTGCCATCAGTGAAGATATGGGACAGGATAGTACTGAGGCCCAGTACTTC.